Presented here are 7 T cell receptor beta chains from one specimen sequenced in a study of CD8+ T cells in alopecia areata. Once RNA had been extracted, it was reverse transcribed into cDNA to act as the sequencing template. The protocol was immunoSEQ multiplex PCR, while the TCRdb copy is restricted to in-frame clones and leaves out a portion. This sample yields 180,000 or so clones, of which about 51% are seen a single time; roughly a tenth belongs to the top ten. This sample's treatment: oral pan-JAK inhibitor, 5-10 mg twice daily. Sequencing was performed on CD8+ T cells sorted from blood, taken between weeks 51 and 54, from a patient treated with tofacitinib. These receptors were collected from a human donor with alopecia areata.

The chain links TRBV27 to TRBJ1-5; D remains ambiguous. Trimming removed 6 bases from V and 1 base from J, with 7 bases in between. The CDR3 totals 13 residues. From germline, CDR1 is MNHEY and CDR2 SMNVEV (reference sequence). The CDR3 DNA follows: TGTGCCAGCAGCAGGCGGAGCAATCAGCCCCAGCATTTT. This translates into CASSRRSNQPQHF.

The CDR3 here is CASSFVPRQSNQPQHF. CDR3 DNA: TGTGCCAGCAGTTTCGTTCCCAGACAAAGCAATCAGCCCCAGCATTTT. This rearrangement joins TRBV27 to TRBJ1-5; D call uncertain. Looked up from germline, CDR1 is MNHEY and CDR2 is SMNVEV (reference sequence). The V end lost 3 bases, the J end lost 1 base, and 13 bases lay between the germline ends. The CDR3 is 16 amino acids.

CDR3 DNA: TGTGCCAGCAGCCCACTCCTGGACTACAATGAGCAGTTCTTC. It translates to CASSPLLDYNEQFF. This chain links TRBV5-6 with TRBJ2-1, with D unclear. The length of the CDR3 is 14 residues. Looked up from germline, CDR1 is SGHDT and CDR2 is YYEEEE. The V gene lost 4 bases and the J gene lost 3 bases, with 11 bases spanning the gap.

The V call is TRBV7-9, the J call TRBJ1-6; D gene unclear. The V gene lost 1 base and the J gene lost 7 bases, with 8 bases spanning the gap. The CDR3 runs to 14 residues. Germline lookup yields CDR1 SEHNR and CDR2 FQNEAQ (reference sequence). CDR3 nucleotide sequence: TGTGCCAGCAGCTTAGTCGACGGAAATTCACCCCTCCACTTT. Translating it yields CASSLVDGNSPLHF.

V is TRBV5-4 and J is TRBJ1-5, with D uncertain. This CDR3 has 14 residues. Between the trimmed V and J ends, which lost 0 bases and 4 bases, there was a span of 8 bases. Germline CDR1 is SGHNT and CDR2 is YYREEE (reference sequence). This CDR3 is CASSLGGENQPQHF. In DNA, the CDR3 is TGTGCCAGCAGCTTGGGTGGCGAAAATCAGCCCCAGCATTTT.

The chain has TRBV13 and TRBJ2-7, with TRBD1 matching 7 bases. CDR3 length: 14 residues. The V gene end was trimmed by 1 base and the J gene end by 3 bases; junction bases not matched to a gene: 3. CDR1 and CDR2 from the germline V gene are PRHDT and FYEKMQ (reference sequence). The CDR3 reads CASSLEGDSYEQYF. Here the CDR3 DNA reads TGTGCCAGCAGCTTAGAGGGGGACAGCTACGAGCAGTACTTC.

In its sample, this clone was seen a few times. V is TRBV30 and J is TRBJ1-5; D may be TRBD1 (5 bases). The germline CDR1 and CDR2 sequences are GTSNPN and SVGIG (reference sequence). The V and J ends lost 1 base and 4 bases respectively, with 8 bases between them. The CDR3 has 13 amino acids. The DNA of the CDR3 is TGTGCCTGGAGTGAGGGGAATAATCAGCCCCAGCATTTT. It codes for CAWSEGNNQPQHF.